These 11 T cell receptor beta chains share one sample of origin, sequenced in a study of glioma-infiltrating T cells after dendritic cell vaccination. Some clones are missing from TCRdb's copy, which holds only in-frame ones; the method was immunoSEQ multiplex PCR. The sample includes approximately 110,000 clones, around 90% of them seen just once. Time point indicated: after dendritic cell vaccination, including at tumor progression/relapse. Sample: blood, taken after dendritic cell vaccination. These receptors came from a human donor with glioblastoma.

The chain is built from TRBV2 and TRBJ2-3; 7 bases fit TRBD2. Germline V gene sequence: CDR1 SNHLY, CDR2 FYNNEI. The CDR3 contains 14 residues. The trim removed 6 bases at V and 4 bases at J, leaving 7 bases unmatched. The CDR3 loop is CASSGGSSPDTQYF. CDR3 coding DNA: TGTGCCAGCAGCGGCGGGAGCTCTCCAGATACGCAGTATTTT.

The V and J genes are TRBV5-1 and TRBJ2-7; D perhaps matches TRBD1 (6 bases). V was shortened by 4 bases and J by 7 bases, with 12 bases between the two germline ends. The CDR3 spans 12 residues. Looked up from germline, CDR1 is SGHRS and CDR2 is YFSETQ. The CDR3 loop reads CASSPQGWEQYF. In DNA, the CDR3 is TGCGCCAGCAGCCCACAGGGTTGGGAGCAGTACTTC.

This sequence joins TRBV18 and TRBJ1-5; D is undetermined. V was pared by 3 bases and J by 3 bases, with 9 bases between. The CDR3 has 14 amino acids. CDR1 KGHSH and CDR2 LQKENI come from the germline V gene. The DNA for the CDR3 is TGTGCCAGCTCACCTGACGGAGTCAATCAGCCCCAGCATTTT. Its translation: CASSPDGVNQPQHF.

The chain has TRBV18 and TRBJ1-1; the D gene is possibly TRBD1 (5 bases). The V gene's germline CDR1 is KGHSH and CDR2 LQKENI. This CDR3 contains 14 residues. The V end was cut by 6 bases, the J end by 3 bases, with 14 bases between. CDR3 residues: CASSPRQHDTEAFF. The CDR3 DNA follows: TGTGCCAGCTCTCCTCGACAGCACGACACTGAAGCTTTCTTT.

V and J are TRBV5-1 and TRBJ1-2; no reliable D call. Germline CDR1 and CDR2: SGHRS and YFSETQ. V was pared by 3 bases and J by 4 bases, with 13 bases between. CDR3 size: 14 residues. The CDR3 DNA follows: TGCGCCAGCAGCTATAAAGGAGAAACCTATGGCTACACCTTC. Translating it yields CASSYKGETYGYTF.

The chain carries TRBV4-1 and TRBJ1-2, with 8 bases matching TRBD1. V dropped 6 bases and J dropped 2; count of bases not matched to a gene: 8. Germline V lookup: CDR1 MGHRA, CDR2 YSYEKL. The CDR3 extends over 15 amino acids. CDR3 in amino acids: CASSTPGQENYGYTF. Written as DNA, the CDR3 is TGCGCCAGCAGTACTCCGGGACAGGAAAACTATGGCTACACCTTC.

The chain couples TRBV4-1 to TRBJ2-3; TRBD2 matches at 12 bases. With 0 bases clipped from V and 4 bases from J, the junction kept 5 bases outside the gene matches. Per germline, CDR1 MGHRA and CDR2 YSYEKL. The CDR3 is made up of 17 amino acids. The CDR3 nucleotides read TGCGCCAGCAGCCAAGATAGCCTAGCGGGAGGGCCAGATACGCAGTATTTT. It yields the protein CASSQDSLAGGPDTQYF.

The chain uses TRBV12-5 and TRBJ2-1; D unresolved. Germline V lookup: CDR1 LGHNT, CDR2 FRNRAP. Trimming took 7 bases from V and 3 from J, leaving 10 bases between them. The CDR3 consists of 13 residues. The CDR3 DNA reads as TGTGCTAGTGCTCGGGTAAACTACAATGAGCAGTTCTTC. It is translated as CASARVNYNEQFF.

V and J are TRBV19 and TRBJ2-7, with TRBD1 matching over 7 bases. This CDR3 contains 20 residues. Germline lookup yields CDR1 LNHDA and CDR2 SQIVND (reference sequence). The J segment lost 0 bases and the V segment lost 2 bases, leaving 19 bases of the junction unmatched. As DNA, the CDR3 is TGTGCCAGTAGTATAATTTTCCCGCGGTACGGGACAGAAGGCTCCTACGAGCAGTACTTC. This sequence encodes CASSIIFPRYGTEGSYEQYF.

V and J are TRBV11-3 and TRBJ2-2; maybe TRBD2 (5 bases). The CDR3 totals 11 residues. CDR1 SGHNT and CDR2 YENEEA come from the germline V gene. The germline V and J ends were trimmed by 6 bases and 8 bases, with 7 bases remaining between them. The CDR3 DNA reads TGTGCCAGCAGAGGCGGGGGGGAGCTGTTTTTT. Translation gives CASRGGGELFF.

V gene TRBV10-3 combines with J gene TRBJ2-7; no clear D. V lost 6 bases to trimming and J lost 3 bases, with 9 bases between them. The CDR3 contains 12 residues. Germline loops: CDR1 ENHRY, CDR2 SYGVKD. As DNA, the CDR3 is TGTGCCATCAGCCCCTCGTTCTACGAGCAGTACTTC. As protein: CAISPSFYEQYF.